The sequence of this T cell receptor (beta chain) was determined in a study of blood T cell repertoires in COVID-19. Across the whole study: The United States, Italy and Spain were the sources of the acute and convalescent COVID-19 samples. T cells, B-cell-depleted T cells, or PBMCs supplied cDNA or gDNA.

Germline CDR1 is MNHEY and CDR2 is SVGAGI. There are 12 residues in the CDR3. V gave up 5 bases and J gave up 5 bases, with 10 bases separating them. The protocol was immunoSEQ multiplex PCR, while the TCRdb copy is restricted to in-frame clones and leaves out a portion. The table lists about 160,000 clones, 60% to 85% of them singletons. This rearrangement joins TRBV6-5 to TRBJ2-7; D unclear. The receptor was derived from a man between 65 and 85 years old with acute or convalescent COVID-19. Sequencing input: peripheral blood. The CDR3 loop is CASSRDNHEQYF. In DNA form, the CDR3 reads TGTGCCAGCAGTCGTGACAACCACGAGCAGTACTTC.